Below, 31 T cell receptor beta chains from the same sample are listed, as sequenced in a study of shared clonotypes between healthy human individuals. The data were produced by immunoSEQ multiplex PCR, yet TCRdb's version contains in-frame clones alone and is incomplete. The sample includes fewer than 650,000 clones, 60% to 85% seen only once; the top ten take 10% to 15%. The sample taken for sequencing was PBMCs. These receptors all stem from a woman in her 40s in good health. Some clones in this sample may be carry-over from other donors' samples.

Concerning this clone: One end of the junction fails to match germline, which may point to a read error. The same CDR3 also results from other DNA sequences found in this sample. The CDR3 loop reads CASSPRRDRASGANVLTF. The CDR3 DNA follows: TGTGCCAGCAGCCCCCGTAGGGACAGGGCCTCTGGGGCCAACGTCCTGACCTTC. The chain has TRBV28 and TRBJ2-6, with 9 nucleotides matching TRBD1. CDR1 and CDR2 from the germline V gene are MDHEN and SYDVKM. The CDR3 sequence is 18 residues long.

For this clone: A far larger clone differs by one base, so this is likely a read error. The chain couples TRBV4-3 to TRBJ1-2; maybe TRBD1 (5 bases). V was trimmed by 3 bases and J by 5 bases, leaving 22 bases between them. The CDR3 is 17 residues long. Germline V gene data show CDR1 as LGHNA and CDR2 as YSLEER. The DNA for the CDR3 is TGCGCCAGCAGCCACATCCCGGCGGGGGTCATGGGGTATGGCTACACCTTC. Its protein product is CASSHIPAGVMGYGYTF.

The chain employs TRBV7-3 and TRBJ2-2, with 8 positions matching TRBD1. V lost 6 bases and J lost 3; bases outside the gene matches: 27. Germline CDR1 and CDR2: SGHTA and FQGTGA. This CDR3 is 22 amino acids long. The chain's CDR3 is CASRDRVCFYMLRVDYTGELFF. CDR3 coding DNA: TGTGCCAGCAGGGACAGGGTCTGTTTTTATATGTTGCGGGTTGATTACACCGGGGAGCTGTTTTTT. Combining the CDR3 with reference TRBV7-3 and TRBJ2-2 gives the whole variable domain GAGVSQTPSNKVTEKGKYVELRCDPISGHTALYWYRQSLGQGPEFLIYFQGTGAADDSGLPNDRFFAVRPEGSVSTLKIQRTERGDSAVYLCASRDRVCFYMLRVDYTGELFFGEGSRLTVL.

As DNA, the CDR3 is TGTGCCAGCAGCTCCGGGACAGGGGACTACGAGCAGTACTTC. It translates to CASSSGTGDYEQYF. The V gene is TRBV7-9, the J gene TRBJ2-7; 10 bases are shared with TRBD1. Trimming removed 4 bases from V and 3 bases from J; junction bases left unmatched: 3. This CDR3 is 14 amino acids long. The V gene's germline CDR1 is SEHNR and CDR2 FQNEAQ (reference sequence).

Details on this clone: This likely traces to a read error, being one base from a far larger clone. The chain carries TRBV6-1 and TRBJ2-5; the D is unclear. The J call is in doubt because the DNA end fits TRBJ2-7 better. CDR1 and CDR2 (germline): MNHNS, SASEGT. The CDR3 sequence is 12 residues long. The CDR3 coding sequence is TGTGCCAGCAGTGATTTGCTCTACGAGCAGTACTTC. Its protein product is CASSDLLYEQYF.

The chain recombines TRBV7-6 with TRBJ2-1; possibly TRBD2 for D (5 bases). CDR1 SGHVS and CDR2 FNYEAQ come from the germline V gene. The CDR3 is made up of 17 amino acids. Trimming left V 1 base short and J 0 bases short, with 13 bases between. CDR3 protein: CASSLVVRESSYNEQFF. The CDR3 nucleotides are TGTGCCAGCAGCTTAGTTGTCCGGGAAAGCTCCTACAATGAGCAGTTCTTC.

On this clone: One base separates it from a far larger clone, so it is likely a read error. The V gene is TRBV29-1, the J gene TRBJ2-1, with TRBD2 as a possible D gene (5 bases). Germline CDR1 reads SQVTM; CDR2 reads ANQGSEA. V was shortened by 0 bases and J by 13 bases, with 13 bases between the two germline ends. This CDR3 has 12 residues. The DNA of the CDR3 is TGCAGCGTTGAAGAGTTACGGGAATTACAGTTCTTC. Its protein product is CSVEELRELQFF.

This clone has just a few counts. The chain carries TRBV10-1 and TRBJ1-3; no reliable D call. V was cut by 4 bases and J by 0 bases, with 10 bases left in between. The germline gives CDR1 WNHNN, CDR2 SYGVQD (reference sequence). This CDR3 contains 15 residues. CDR3 region: CASSAGSNSGNTIYF. The CDR3 DNA follows: TGCGCCAGCAGTGCTGGCTCCAACTCTGGAAACACCATATATTTT.

This chain links TRBV10-3 with TRBJ2-3, with 10 bases aligning to TRBD2. This CDR3 spans 19 amino acids. The germline V gene encodes CDR1 ENHRY and CDR2 SYGVKD. Losses at the gene ends were 0 bases for V and 3 bases for J; bases not matched to a gene: 12. CDR3 in amino acids: CAISESWLAGVRQTDTQYF. The CDR3 nucleotides are TGTGCCATCAGTGAGTCGTGGCTAGCGGGAGTACGTCAGACAGATACGCAGTATTTT.

This rearrangement joins TRBV29-1 to TRBJ1-1; 7 bases fit TRBD1. The CDR3 length is 13 residues. Germline CDR1 reads SQVTM; CDR2 reads ANQGSEA. The V gene end was trimmed by 6 bases and the J gene end by 1 base; junction bases not matched to a gene: 5. The CDR3 DNA sequence: TGCAGCGTGAGGACAGGACAGAACACTGAAGCTTTCTTT. Protein product: CSVRTGQNTEAFF.

The rearrangement joins TRBV18 to TRBJ1-5; no firm D call. The CDR3 totals 13 residues. From germline, CDR1 is KGHSH and CDR2 LQKENI. The germline V and J ends were trimmed by 6 bases and 1 base, with 7 bases remaining between them. The CDR3 is CASSQDSNQPQHF. For the CDR3, the DNA is TGTGCCAGCTCCCAGGACAGCAATCAGCCCCAGCATTTT.

This clone showed up just a few times. V usage is TRBV7-3 and J usage is TRBJ2-2; no definite D call. CDR3 length equals 13 residues. V was cut by 1 base and J by 7 bases, with 7 bases left in between. CDR1 is SGHTA, CDR2 FQGTGA, per germline. This CDR3 is CASSLILGGELFF. Written as DNA, the CDR3 is TGTGCCAGCAGCTTAATTTTGGGCGGGGAGCTGTTTTTT.

V is TRBV19 and J is TRBJ2-1; maybe TRBD1 (6 bases). Trimming left V 1 base short and J 4 bases short, with 11 bases between. The CDR3 has 15 residues. Germline V gives CDR1 LNHDA, CDR2 SQIVND (reference sequence). The CDR3 region is CASSIAAGAYNEQFF. The CDR3 DNA sequence: TGTGCCAGTAGTATAGCTGCAGGGGCGTACAATGAGCAGTTCTTC.

The rearrangement joins TRBV4-3 to TRBJ2-1; TRBD2 agrees at 13 bases. The CDR3 consists of 17 residues. Germline V CDR1 and CDR2: LGHNA, YSLEER. V gave up 4 bases and J gave up 0 bases; unmatched junction bases: 3. DNA of the CDR3: TGCGCCAGCAGCCTCCGGACTAGCGGGAGCTCCTACAATGAGCAGTTCTTC. As protein: CASSLRTSGSSYNEQFF.

The chain carries TRBV4-3 and TRBJ2-1, with TRBD1 identical over 7 bases. The CDR3 sequence is 16 residues long. The ends lost 4 bases at V and 4 bases at J; junction bases unmatched: 10. Germline lookup yields CDR1 LGHNA and CDR2 YSLEER. CDR3 sequence (DNA): TGCGCCAGCAGCCTGGAAGCGACAGGGCGGTACAATGAGCAGTTCTTC. Residues: CASSLEATGRYNEQFF.

The chain has TRBV6-1 and TRBJ2-7, with 12 bases fitting TRBD2. Germline CDR1 MNHNS, CDR2 SASEGT. Trimming took 6 bases from V and 0 from J; bases not matched to a gene: 3. The CDR3 has 15 residues. CDR3 sequence reads: CASRGLAGNSYEQYF. CDR3 coding DNA: TGTGCCAGCAGGGGACTAGCGGGCAACTCCTACGAGCAGTACTTC.

V gene TRBV30 combines with J gene TRBJ1-6; D ambiguous. CDR3 length: 14 residues. V lost 0 bases and J lost 8, with 11 bases in between. Germline V gene sequence: CDR1 GTSNPN, CDR2 SVGIG (reference sequence). The DNA for the CDR3 is TGTGCCTGGAGTGTACTCGACGTCGATTCACCCCTCCACTTT. Translating gives CAWSVLDVDSPLHF.

CDR3 sequence (DNA): TGTGCCAGCAGCTTACGAGTCGGGGAAGGTCTGGAGGAGCAGTACTTC. Its translation: CASSLRVGEGLEEQYF. V and J are TRBV11-2 and TRBJ2-7; tentatively, D is TRBD2 (5 bases). The V gene lost 2 bases and the J gene lost 7 bases, with 21 bases spanning the gap. There are 16 residues in the CDR3. CDR1 is SGHAT and CDR2 is FQNNGV in the germline V gene.

The genes are TRBV7-3 and TRBJ2-2; the D is unclear. CDR3 size: 15 residues. CDR1 and CDR2 from the germline V gene are SGHTA and FQGTGA. V was clipped by 5 bases and J by 0 bases, with 10 bases between them. This CDR3 reads CASSPTWANTGELFF. The DNA for the CDR3 is TGTGCCAGCAGCCCTACGTGGGCGAACACCGGGGAGCTGTTTTTT.

With regard to this clone: A far larger clone is only one base removed, so a read error is likely. The chain couples TRBV4-2 to TRBJ2-7; unclear D gene. The CDR3 loop spans 15 amino acids. CDR1 is LGHNA, CDR2 YNFKEQ, per germline. Trimming took 4 bases from V and 2 from J, leaving 15 bases between them. CDR3 DNA sequence: TGTGCCAGCAGCCGAAGCGAGTCCTCCCCCTACGAGCAGTACTTC. Its protein is CASSRSESSPYEQYF.

V gene TRBV19 combines with J gene TRBJ2-5; 10 positions match TRBD1. J lost 5 bases, V lost 5 bases, and 11 bases had no gene match. In germline, CDR1 is LNHDA, CDR2 SQIVND (reference sequence). The CDR3 has 16 amino acids. The CDR3 spells CASSGGRQGAGETQYF. As DNA, the CDR3 is TGTGCCAGTAGTGGTGGGAGACAGGGGGCTGGGGAGACCCAGTACTTC.

Turning to this clone: A much larger clone differs from this one at a single base, so this may be a read error. This chain connects TRBV29-1 to TRBJ1-2; 11 bases match TRBD1. This CDR3 is built from 13 residues. The V gene's germline CDR1 is SQVTM and CDR2 ANQGSEA. CDR3 sequence (DNA): TGCGGCGCCCGGGGACAGGGGGACTATGGCTACACCTTC. Protein: CGARGQGDYGYTF.

This chain connects TRBV6-6 to TRBJ2-7, with 9 bases that match TRBD2. CDR1 is MNHNY and CDR2 is SVGAGI in the germline V gene (reference sequence). V trimming: 4 bases; J trimming: 2 bases; junction bases outside the gene matches: 9. This CDR3 is 16 amino acids long. DNA of the CDR3: TGTGCCAGCAGTTTCCGCTCTAGCGGGATAACCTACGAGCAGTACTTC. This sequence encodes CASSFRSSGITYEQYF.

The chain links TRBV10-1 to TRBJ2-2; D call uncertain. Trimming stripped 6 bases from V and 7 bases from J, with 15 bases between. The CDR3 sequence is 14 residues long. Germline V gives CDR1 WNHNN, CDR2 SYGVQD (reference sequence). CDR3 protein: CASSRERGGGELFF. The CDR3 DNA reads as TGCGCCAGCAGCCGAGAAAGAGGTGGCGGGGAGCTGTTTTTT.

This clone occurred a few times. The chain combines TRBV29-1 with TRBJ1-4; D call uncertain. The CDR3 runs 11 residues. The V gene lost 4 bases and the J gene lost 5 bases, with 5 bases spanning the gap. Germline CDR1 SQVTM, CDR2 ANQGSEA. The chain's CDR3 is CSVAFNEKLFF. DNA for the CDR3: TGCAGCGTTGCTTTCAATGAAAAACTGTTTTTT. Full variable domain (outside the CDR3, taken from reference TRBV29-1 and TRBJ1-4): SAVISQKPSRDICQRGTSLTIQCQVDSQVTMMFWYRQQPGQSLTLIATANQGSEATYESGFVIDKFPISRPNLTFSTLTVSNMSPEDSSIYLCSVAFNEKLFFGSGTQLSVL.

The chain joins TRBV5-6 to TRBJ2-1; no definite D call. CDR1 is SGHDT, CDR2 YYEEEE, per germline. The CDR3 is 12 amino acids. The germline V and J ends were trimmed by 0 bases and 8 bases, with 6 bases remaining between them. Written as DNA, the CDR3 is TGTGCCAGCAGCTTGGCTGACTATGAGCAGTTCTTC. This codes for CASSLADYEQFF.

The V gene is TRBV19, the J gene TRBJ2-7, with D perhaps matching TRBD2 (5 bases). The germline V and J ends were trimmed by 1 base and 5 bases, with 12 bases remaining between them. Germline CDR1 LNHDA, CDR2 SQIVND (reference sequence). The CDR3 is made up of 14 amino acids. The CDR3, as DNA: TGTGCCAGTAGTATAGTACGTGGTAGCGACGAGCAGTACTTC. Translated: CASSIVRGSDEQYF.

The rearrangement links TRBV30 to TRBJ2-6; TRBD1 matches 9 bases. CDR3 length: 18 amino acids. The V and J ends lost 1 base and 4 bases, in that order; junction bases with no gene match: 11. The germline gives CDR1 GTSNPN, CDR2 SVGIG (reference sequence). CDR3 loop: CAWSGRGQGFSGANVLTF. The DNA for the CDR3 is TGTGCCTGGAGTGGCCGGGGACAGGGTTTCTCCGGGGCCAACGTCCTGACTTTC. The full variable domain, with the rest looked up from reference TRBV30 and TRBJ2-6, is SQTIHQWPATLVQPVGSPLSLECTVEGTSNPNLYWYRQAAGRGLQLLFYSVGIGQISSEVPQNLSASRPQDRQFILSSKKLLLSDSGFYLCAWSGRGQGFSGANVLTFGAGSRLTVL.

The genes are TRBV6-5 and TRBJ2-7; 10 nucleotides match TRBD2. The CDR3 totals 14 residues. Germline V gene sequence: CDR1 MNHEY, CDR2 SVGAGI. Trimming took 5 bases from V and 4 from J; bases not matched to a gene: 5. The CDR3 DNA is TGTGCCAGCAGTCCACCGGGACTAGCGTACGAGCAGTACTTC. Translating it yields CASSPPGLAYEQYF.

The chain combines TRBV5-1 with TRBJ2-7; 8 bases align to TRBD1. The CDR3 covers 14 residues. From germline, CDR1 is SGHRS and CDR2 YFSETQ. The ends lost 2 bases at V and 4 bases at J; junction bases unmatched: 5. CDR3 in DNA: TGCGCCAGCAGCTTTGACAGGGGCAGGTACGAGCAGTACTTC. Translating it yields CASSFDRGRYEQYF.

This chain uses TRBV5-5 with TRBJ1-1; 7 nucleotides match TRBD1. Germline V gene sequence: CDR1 SGHKS, CDR2 YYEKEE (reference sequence). Trimming took 7 bases from V and 1 from J; bases not matched to a gene: 4. This CDR3 is built from 13 residues. The CDR3 DNA is TGTGCCAGCGGCTGGACAGGGAACACTGAAGCTTTCTTT. Translating it yields CASGWTGNTEAFF.